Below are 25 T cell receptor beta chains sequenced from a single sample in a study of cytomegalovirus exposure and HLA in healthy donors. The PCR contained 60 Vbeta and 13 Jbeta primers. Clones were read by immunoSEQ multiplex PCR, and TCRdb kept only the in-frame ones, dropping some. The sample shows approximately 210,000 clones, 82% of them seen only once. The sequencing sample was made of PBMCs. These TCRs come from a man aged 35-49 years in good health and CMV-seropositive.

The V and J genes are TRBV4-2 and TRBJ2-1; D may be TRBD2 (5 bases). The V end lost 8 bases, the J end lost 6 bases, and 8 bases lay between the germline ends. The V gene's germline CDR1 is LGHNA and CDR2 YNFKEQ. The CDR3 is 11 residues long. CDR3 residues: CASGSGNEQFF. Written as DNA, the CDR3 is TGTGCCAGCGGGAGCGGCAATGAGCAGTTCTTC.

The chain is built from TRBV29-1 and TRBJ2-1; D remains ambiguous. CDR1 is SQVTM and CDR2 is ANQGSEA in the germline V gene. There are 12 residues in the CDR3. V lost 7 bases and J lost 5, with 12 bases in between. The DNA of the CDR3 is TGCAGCGCCCTCTCGCCAGACAATGAGCAGTTCTTC. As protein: CSALSPDNEQFF.

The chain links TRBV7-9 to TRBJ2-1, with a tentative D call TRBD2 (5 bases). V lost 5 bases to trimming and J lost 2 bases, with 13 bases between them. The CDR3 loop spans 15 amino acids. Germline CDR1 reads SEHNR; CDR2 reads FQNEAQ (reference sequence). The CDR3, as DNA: TGTGCCAGCAGCCCTAGCTGGAGAGCCTACAATGAGCAGTTCTTC. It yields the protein CASSPSWRAYNEQFF.

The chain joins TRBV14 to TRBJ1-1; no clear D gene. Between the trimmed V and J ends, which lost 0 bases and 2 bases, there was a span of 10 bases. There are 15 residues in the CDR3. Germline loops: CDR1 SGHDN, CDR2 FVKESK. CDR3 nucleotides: TGTGCCAGCAGCCAAGACGGCAGGAAAAACACTGAAGCTTTCTTT. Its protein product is CASSQDGRKNTEAFF. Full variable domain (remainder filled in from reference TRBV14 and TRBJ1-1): EAGVTQFPSHSVIEKGQTVTLRCDPISGHDNLYWYRRVMGKEIKFLLHFVKESKQDESGMPNNRFLAERTGGTYSTLKVQPAELEDSGVYFCASSQDGRKNTEAFFGQGTRLTVV.

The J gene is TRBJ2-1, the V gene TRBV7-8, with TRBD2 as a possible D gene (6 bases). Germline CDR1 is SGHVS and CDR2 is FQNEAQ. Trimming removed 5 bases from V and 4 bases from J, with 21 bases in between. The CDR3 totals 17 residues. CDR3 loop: CASSLSLGGGFYNEQFF. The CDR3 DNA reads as TGTGCCAGCAGCCTATCCTTGGGGGGAGGATTTTACAATGAGCAGTTCTTC.

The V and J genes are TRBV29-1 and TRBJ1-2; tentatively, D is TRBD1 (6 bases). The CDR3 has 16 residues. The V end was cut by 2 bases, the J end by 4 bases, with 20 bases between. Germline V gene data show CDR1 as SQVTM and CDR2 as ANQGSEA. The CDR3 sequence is CSVEHVAGDTTYGYTF. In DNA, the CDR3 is TGCAGCGTTGAACATGTGGCTGGGGACACGACCTATGGCTACACCTTC.

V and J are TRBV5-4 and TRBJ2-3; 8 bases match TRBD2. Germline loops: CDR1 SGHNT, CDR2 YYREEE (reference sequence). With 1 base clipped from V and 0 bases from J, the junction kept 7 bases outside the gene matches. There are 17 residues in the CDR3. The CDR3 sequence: CASSLYGSGVSTDTQYF. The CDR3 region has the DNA TGTGCCAGCAGCTTGTATGGTAGCGGGGTTAGCACAGATACGCAGTATTTT.

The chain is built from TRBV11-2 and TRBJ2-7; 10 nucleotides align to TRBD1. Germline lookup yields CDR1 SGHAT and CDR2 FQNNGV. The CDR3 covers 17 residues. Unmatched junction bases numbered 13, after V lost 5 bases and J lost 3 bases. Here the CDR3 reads CASSLAFGTGVLYEQYV. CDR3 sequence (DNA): TGTGCCAGCAGCCTGGCCTTTGGGACAGGGGTACTCTACGAGCAGTACGTC.

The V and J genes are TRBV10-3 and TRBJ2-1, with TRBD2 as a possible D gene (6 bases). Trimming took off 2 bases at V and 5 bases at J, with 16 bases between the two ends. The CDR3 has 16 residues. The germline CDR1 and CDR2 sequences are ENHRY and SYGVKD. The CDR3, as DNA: TGTGCCATCAGTGAGACGACCTCGGGACTGAACAATGAGCAGTTCTTC. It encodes CAISETTSGLNNEQFF.

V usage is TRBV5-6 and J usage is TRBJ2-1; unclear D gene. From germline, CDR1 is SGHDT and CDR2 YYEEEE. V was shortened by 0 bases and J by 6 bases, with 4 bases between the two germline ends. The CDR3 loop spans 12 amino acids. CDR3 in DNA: TGTGCCAGCAGCTTGGTCATCAATGAGCAGTTCTTC. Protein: CASSLVINEQFF.

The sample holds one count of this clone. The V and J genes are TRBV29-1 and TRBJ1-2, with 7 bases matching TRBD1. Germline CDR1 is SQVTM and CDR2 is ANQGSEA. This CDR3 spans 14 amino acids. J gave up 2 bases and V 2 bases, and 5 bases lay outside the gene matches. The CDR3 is CSVEPEQGNYGYTF. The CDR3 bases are TGCAGCGTTGAACCCGAACAGGGGAACTATGGCTACACCTTC.

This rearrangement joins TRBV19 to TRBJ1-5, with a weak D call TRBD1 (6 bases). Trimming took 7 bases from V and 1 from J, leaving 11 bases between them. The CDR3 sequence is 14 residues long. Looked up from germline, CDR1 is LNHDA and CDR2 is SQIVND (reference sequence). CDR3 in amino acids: CASTRDTSNQPQHF. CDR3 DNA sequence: TGTGCCAGTACCCGGGACACCAGCAATCAGCCCCAGCATTTT.

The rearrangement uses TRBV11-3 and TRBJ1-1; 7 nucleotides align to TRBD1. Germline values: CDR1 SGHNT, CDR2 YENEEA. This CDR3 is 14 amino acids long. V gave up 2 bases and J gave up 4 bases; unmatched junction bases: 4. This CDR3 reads CASSLTGDVTEAFF. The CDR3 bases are TGTGCCAGCAGCTTAACAGGGGACGTCACTGAAGCTTTCTTT.

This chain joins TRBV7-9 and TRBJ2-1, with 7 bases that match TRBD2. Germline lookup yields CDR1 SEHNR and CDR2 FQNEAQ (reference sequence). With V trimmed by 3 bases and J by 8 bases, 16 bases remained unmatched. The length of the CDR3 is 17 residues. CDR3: CASSFSLRETSKDEQFF. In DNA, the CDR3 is TGTGCCAGCAGCTTTAGTTTGCGGGAGACCTCTAAGGATGAGCAGTTCTTC.

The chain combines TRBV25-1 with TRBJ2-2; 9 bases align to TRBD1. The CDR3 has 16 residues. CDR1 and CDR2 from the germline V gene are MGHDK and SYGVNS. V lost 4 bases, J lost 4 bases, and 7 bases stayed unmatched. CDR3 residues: CASSATGTGSTGELFF. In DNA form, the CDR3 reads TGTGCCAGCAGTGCCACCGGGACAGGGTCCACCGGGGAGCTGTTTTTT.

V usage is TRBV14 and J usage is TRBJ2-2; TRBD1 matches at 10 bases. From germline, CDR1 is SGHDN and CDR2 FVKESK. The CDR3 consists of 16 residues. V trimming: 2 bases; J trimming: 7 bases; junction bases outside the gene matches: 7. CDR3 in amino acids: CASSQLTGGDFGELFF. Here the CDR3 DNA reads TGTGCCAGCAGCCAATTGACAGGGGGCGATTTCGGGGAGCTGTTTTTT.

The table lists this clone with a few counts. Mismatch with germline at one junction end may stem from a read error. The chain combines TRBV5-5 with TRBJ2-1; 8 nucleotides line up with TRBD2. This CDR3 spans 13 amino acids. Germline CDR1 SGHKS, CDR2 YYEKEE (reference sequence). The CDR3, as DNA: TGTGCCAGCAGTCCTCTTTATAGGTCGGGAGGGGTCTTC. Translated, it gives CASSPLYRSGGVF. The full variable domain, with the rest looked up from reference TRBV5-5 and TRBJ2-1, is DAGVTQSPTHLIKTRGQQVTLRCSPISGHKSVSWYQQVLGQGPQFIFQYYEKEERGRGNFPDRFSARQFPNYSSELNVNALLLGDSALYLCASSPLYRSGGVFGPGTRLTVL.

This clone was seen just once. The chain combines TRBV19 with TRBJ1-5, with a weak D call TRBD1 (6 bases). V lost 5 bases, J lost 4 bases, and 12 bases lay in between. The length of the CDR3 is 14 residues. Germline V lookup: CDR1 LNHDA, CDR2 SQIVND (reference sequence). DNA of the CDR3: TGTGCCAGTAGTCCCGCAGGGGCGAATCAGCCCCAGCATTTT. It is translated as CASSPAGANQPQHF.

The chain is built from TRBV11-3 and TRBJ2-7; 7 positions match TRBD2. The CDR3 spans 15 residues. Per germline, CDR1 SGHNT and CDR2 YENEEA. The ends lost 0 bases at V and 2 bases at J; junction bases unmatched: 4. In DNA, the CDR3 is TGTGCCAGCAGCTTAGAAACGGGGGGACCCTACGAGCAGTACTTC. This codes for CASSLETGGPYEQYF.

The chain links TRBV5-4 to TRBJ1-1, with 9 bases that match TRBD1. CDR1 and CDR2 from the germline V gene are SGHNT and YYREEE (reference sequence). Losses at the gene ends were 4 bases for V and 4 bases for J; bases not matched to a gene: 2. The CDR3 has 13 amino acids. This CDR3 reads CASSQTGGTEAFF. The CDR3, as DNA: TGTGCCAGCAGCCAGACAGGGGGCACTGAAGCTTTCTTT.

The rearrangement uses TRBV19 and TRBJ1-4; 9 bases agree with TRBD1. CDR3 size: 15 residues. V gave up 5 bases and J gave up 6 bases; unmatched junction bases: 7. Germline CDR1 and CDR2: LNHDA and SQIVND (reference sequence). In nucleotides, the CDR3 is TGTGCCAGTAGTGGAAACAGGGGGCGGGATGAAAAACTGTTTTTT. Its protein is CASSGNRGRDEKLFF.

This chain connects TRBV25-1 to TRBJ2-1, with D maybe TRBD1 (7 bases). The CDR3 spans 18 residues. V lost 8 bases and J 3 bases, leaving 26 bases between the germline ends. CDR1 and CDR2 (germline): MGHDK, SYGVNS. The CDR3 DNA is TGTGCCAGCGCGTCGAGGGGGGTGGAGACAGGGTACTACAATGAGCAGTTCTTC. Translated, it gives CASASRGVETGYYNEQFF. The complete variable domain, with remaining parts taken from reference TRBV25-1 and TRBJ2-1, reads EADIYQTPRYLVIGTGKKITLECSQTMGHDKMYWYQQDPGMELHLIHYSYGVNSTEKGDLSSESTVSRIRTEHFPLTLESARPSHTSQYLCASASRGVETGYYNEQFFGPGTRLTVL.

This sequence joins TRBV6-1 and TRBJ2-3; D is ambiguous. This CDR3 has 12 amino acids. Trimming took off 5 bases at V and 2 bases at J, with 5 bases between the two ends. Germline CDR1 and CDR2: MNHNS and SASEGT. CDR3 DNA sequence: TGTGCCAGCAGTTCCAACACAGATACGCAGTATTTT. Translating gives CASSSNTDTQYF.

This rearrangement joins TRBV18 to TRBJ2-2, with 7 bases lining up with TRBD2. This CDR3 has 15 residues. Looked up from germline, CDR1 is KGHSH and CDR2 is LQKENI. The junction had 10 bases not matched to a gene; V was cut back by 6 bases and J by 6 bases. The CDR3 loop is CASSLAGTIAGELFF. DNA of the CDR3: TGTGCCAGCTCGCTAGCCGGGACTATCGCCGGGGAGCTGTTTTTT.

CDR3 nucleotide sequence: TGCACCAGCAGGCTAGCGTCATCCTACGAGCAGTACGTC. Translation gives CTSRLASSYEQYV. V usage is TRBV1 and J usage is TRBJ2-7; the table's TRBD2 call for D was not verified on the DNA. TRBV1 is classified as a pseudogene. The CDR3 length is 13 residues.